Listed below are T cell receptor beta chains from one sample, sequenced in a study of T cells after yellow fever vaccination. TCRdb called the 5' RACE reads again in MiXCR, with one record for every CDR3 protein. Of 300,000 or so distinct CDR3 sequences in the sample, roughly 8.6% were seen once. Source: PBMCs, taken approximately 47 days after the first yellow fever vaccination. The receptors were gathered from a young man who received the YFV17D yellow fever vaccine. Both conserved end residues are part of each CDR3. The order of the fields is clone size, V gene, J gene, D gene, CDR3 DNA, CDR3 protein. The D gene is left open where the match is weak. Only some rows state a clone size, as once, few, many or a class for expanded clones.

-	TRBV7-2	TRBJ2-5	-	TGTGCCAGCAGCTTAGCACTGGGGTCGGGAGAGACCCAGTACTTC	CASSLALGSGETQYF
few	TRBV4-3	TRBJ2-3	-	TGCGCCAGCAGCCAAGAAAGGGCTCAGTATACGCAGTATTTT	CASSQERAQYTQYF
few	TRBV4-2	TRBJ2-1	TRBD2	TGTGCCAGCAGCTTCTGGGTAGCGGGGGGTTACAATGAGCAGTTCTTC	CASSFWVAGGYNEQFF
-	TRBV7-8	TRBJ2-5	-	TGTGCCAGCAGCCCCGCGGCGGGAAGGAGTGCGGAGACCCAGTACTTC	CASSPAAGRSAETQYF
few	TRBV6-1	TRBJ1-2	-	TGTGCCAGCAGACGAACAGGGTTGGCCTATGGCTACACCTTC	CASRRTGLAYGYTF
-	TRBV12-3/TRBV12-4	TRBJ2-3	-	TGTGCCAGCAGTGAACGGGATCCGACAGCAGATACGCAGTATTTT	CASSERDPTADTQYF
-	TRBV28	TRBJ2-4	-	TGTGCCAGCAGTGAACGGGGGAGTGTCAAAAACATTCCGTACTTC	CASSERGSVKNIPYF
few	TRBV5-1	TRBJ1-1	-	TGCGCCAGCAGCCGTACGCACGGGTCTGACACTGAAGCTTTCTTT	CASSRTHGSDTEAFF
-	TRBV15	TRBJ1-3	TRBD1	TGTGCCACCAGCAGGGACAGGTCCGCTGGAAACACCATATATTTT	CATSRDRSAGNTIYF
few	TRBV7-7	TRBJ2-1	-	TGTGCCAGCAGCGCTGGGTGGAACAATGAGCAGTTCTTC	CASSAGWNNEQFF
few	TRBV3-1	TRBJ2-7	TRBD1	TGTGCCAGCAGCCCGACAGGGCTAGGGGGTACCGGCGAGCAGTACTTC	CASSPTGLGGTGEQYF
few	TRBV12-3/TRBV12-4	TRBJ2-1	TRBD1	TGTGCCAGCAGTCGGTCCGGGACAGGGGACAATGAGCAGTTCTTC	CASSRSGTGDNEQFF
few	TRBV7-6	TRBJ1-5	TRBD1	TGTGCCAGCAGCCCCTATGACAGGGGGCTTCAGCCCCAGCATTTT	CASSPYDRGLQPQHF
few	TRBV6-2/TRBV6-3	TRBJ1-5	-	TGTGCCAGCAGCAATAATCAGCCCCAGCATTTT	CASSNNQPQHF
many	TRBV7-9	TRBJ1-1	-	TGTGCCAGCAGCTTTAGCCCCGGACAGAACACTGAAGCTTTCTTT	CASSFSPGQNTEAFF
many	TRBV4-3	TRBJ2-1	TRBD2	TGCGCCAGCAGCCAAAACTGGGCTAGCGGGGGTGAGCAGTTCTTC	CASSQNWASGGEQFF
few	TRBV5-6	TRBJ2-1	-	TGTGCCAGCAGCTTGCCCAGGGGAGAGGGGTCCTACAATGAGCAGTTCTTC	CASSLPRGEGSYNEQFF
few	TRBV5-1	TRBJ2-1	TRBD2	TGCGCCAGCAGCTGGCGGCTGGGGCGGGGGAATGAGCAGTTCTTC	CASSWRLGRGNEQFF
few	TRBV20-1	TRBJ2-3	-	TGCAGTGCTAGTGGGTCAGGGGCTAGCACAGATACGCAGTATTTT	CSASGSGASTDTQYF
-	TRBV10-3	TRBJ2-2	-	TGTGCCATCAGGATACCAATCACCGGGGAGCTGTTTTTT	CAIRIPITGELFF
-	TRBV7-2	TRBJ2-5	-	TGTGCCAGCAGGCTGGGGAGCCAAGAGACCCAGTACTTC	CASRLGSQETQYF
-	TRBV12-3/TRBV12-4	TRBJ2-7	-	TGTGCCAGCGGAAGGGCGGGGGCCTCCTACGAGCAGTACTTC	CASGRAGASYEQYF
-	TRBV24-1	TRBJ2-1	TRBD1	TGTGCCACCAGTGAGGTCGGAGCGGGACAGGGGTACAATGAGCAGTTCTTC	CATSEVGAGQGYNEQFF
few	TRBV15	TRBJ2-3	TRBD2	TGTGCCACCAGCAGGACTAGCGGGGTGTCAACGCAGTATTTT	CATSRTSGVSTQYF
-	TRBV20-1	TRBJ2-7	-	TGCAGTGCTAGAGCGAGACTAGACTCCTACGAGCAGTACTTC	CSARARLDSYEQYF
few	TRBV20-1	TRBJ2-1	TRBD2	TGCAGTGCTAGAGACTGGGGGGGGTCCTACAATGAGCAGTTCTTC	CSARDWGGSYNEQFF
few	TRBV29-1	TRBJ2-2	-	TGCAGCGTTGTGGCTGGGGGCGAGGCCGGGGAGCTGTTTTTT	CSVVAGGEAGELFF
-	TRBV28	TRBJ1-2	TRBD1	TGTGCCAGCAGTTTAAGCATGTCCGGGACAGTCGTAGGCTACACCTTC	CASSLSMSGTVVGYTF
few	TRBV5-1	TRBJ1-4	TRBD1	TGCGCCAGCAGCTTACAGGGGACTAATGAAAAACTGTTTTTT	CASSLQGTNEKLFF
many	TRBV4-1	TRBJ2-1	TRBD1	TGCGCCAGCAGCCAAGCAACTACCGGGACAGGGCCCCCCAATGAGCAGTTCTTC	CASSQATTGTGPPNEQFF
few	TRBV10-3	TRBJ2-7	TRBD1	TGTGCCATCGAAGGGACAGGAGACTACGAGCAGTACTTC	CAIEGTGDYEQYF
many	TRBV6-5	TRBJ2-3	-	TGTGCCAGCAGTTACTCTCAGGGGACCGATACGCAGTATTTT	CASSYSQGTDTQYF
few	TRBV10-3	TRBJ1-5	-	TGTGCCATCAGGGAGGACACCGGAAGCAATCAGCCCCAGCATTTT	CAIREDTGSNQPQHF
few	TRBV10-3	TRBJ2-1	TRBD2	TGTGCCATCAGTGAGTTCCGGGGGGGCAATGAGCAGTTCTTC	CAISEFRGGNEQFF
-	TRBV10-3	TRBJ2-1	TRBD2	TGTGCCATCAGTGAGCGGACTAGCGGGGGGGATGAGCAGTTCTTC	CAISERTSGGDEQFF
-	TRBV3-1	TRBJ2-7	-	TGTGCCAGCAGCCAAGGCAGGGTCTACTACGAGCAGTACTTC	CASSQGRVYYEQYF
-	TRBV7-6	TRBJ1-1	-	TGTGCCAGCAGCCCAAGGGGGGGGGGCCACACTGAAGCTTTCTTT	CASSPRGGGHTEAFF
many	TRBV18	TRBJ2-6	-	TGTGCCAGCTCACCGAGGGCAGCGACCTCTGGGGCCAACGTCCTGACTTTC	CASSPRAATSGANVLTF
once	TRBV5-5	TRBJ1-6	-	TGTGCCAGCACCACGTTAGAGAATTCACCCCTCCACTTT	CASTTLENSPLHF
few	TRBV11-2	TRBJ2-4	TRBD2	TGTGCCAGCAGCGGGAGGACTAGCGGGCTACTAGCCAAAAACATTCAGTACTTC	CASSGRTSGLLAKNIQYF
few	TRBV6-1	TRBJ2-1	-	TGTGCCAGCAGCGACGACCCCTACAATGAGCAGTTCTTC	CASSDDPYNEQFF
few	TRBV4-1	TRBJ2-2	-	TGCGCCAGCAGCCAAGTCCGCAGCGGGGAGCTGTTTTTT	CASSQVRSGELFF
few	TRBV20-1	TRBJ1-5	-	TGCAGTGCTAGGGACAACGACCAGCCCCAGCATTTT	CSARDNDQPQHF
few	TRBV12-3/TRBV12-4	TRBJ2-5	-	TGTGCCAGCAACCAGGGTCTCGAGACCCAGTACTTC	CASNQGLETQYF
few	TRBV25-1	TRBJ2-5	TRBD1	TGTGCCAGCAGTGAGCTCCAGACAGGGGGCTTCGATGAGACCCAGTACTTC	CASSELQTGGFDETQYF
few	TRBV3-1	TRBJ1-1	-	TGTGCCAGCAGCCCCAGGGACATGAACACTGAAGCTTTCTTT	CASSPRDMNTEAFF
few	TRBV30	TRBJ1-6	TRBD1	TGTGCCTGGAGTACAGGGGGTAATTCACCCCTCCACTTT	CAWSTGGNSPLHF
few	TRBV4-3	TRBJ1-1	-	TGCGCCAGCAGCCATGAGGGATGGACTGAAGCTTTCTTT	CASSHEGWTEAFF
-	TRBV4-2	TRBJ1-1	-	TGTGCCAGCAGCCAGTGGGACGCCAGGAACACTGAAGCTTTCTTT	CASSQWDARNTEAFF
-	TRBV14	TRBJ1-1	-	TGTGCCAGCAGCCAAGTGTGGGCTAACACTGAAGCTTTCTTT	CASSQVWANTEAFF
few	TRBV6-2/TRBV6-3	TRBJ2-7	-	TGTGCCAGCAGTTTGCAGGTCTCCTACGAGCAGTACTTC	CASSLQVSYEQYF
few	TRBV12-3/TRBV12-4	TRBJ1-5	TRBD1	TGTGCCAGCAGTTTCGACGACAGGGGATGGCAGCCCCAGCATTTT	CASSFDDRGWQPQHF
few	TRBV5-1	TRBJ2-7	-	TGCGCCAGCAGCTTGAGTTTGCCCCTACCCTACGAGCAGTACTTC	CASSLSLPLPYEQYF